A single sample is the source of the 29 T cell receptor beta chains below, sequenced in a study of T cells in women clearing cervical HPV infection. The method was immunoSEQ multiplex PCR; TCRdb's version includes in-frame clones alone and lacks a portion of them. The table for this sample gives tens of thousands of clones. The sample was blood buffy coat. The receptors come from a woman aged 18 to 75 with a cervical HPV16 infection that either progressed to CIN3+ or cleared (not recorded which).

Comments on this clone: The observed sequence ends 3 residues before the CDR3 terminus, with the missing tail filled in from the germline J gene. This sequence joins TRBV4-2 and TRBJ2-7; 8 nucleotides match TRBD1. CDR3 length: 16 residues. The V gene's germline CDR1 is LGHNA and CDR2 YNFKEQ. J lost 4 bases, V lost 1 base, and 9 bases had no gene match. CDR3 bases read: TGTGCCAGCAGCCAAGCGGGTACAGGGGGAAATTACGAG. Its translation: CASSQAGTGGNYE. The entire CDR3 protein reads CASSQAGTGGNYEQYF.

A word on this clone: The CDR3 end is not reached by the read, which stops 3 residues before it; the germline J gene fills it in. The chain couples TRBV29-1 to TRBJ2-1; 10 bases are a match to TRBD2. Germline trimming cut 6 bases from V and 6 bases from J; bases unmatched to any gene: 2. Germline loops: CDR1 SQVTM, CDR2 ANQGSEA. The CDR3 sequence is 12 residues long. The DNA read from the CDR3 is TGCAGCGTAGCGGGGGGGGGCAATGAG. The encoded protein is CSVAGGGNE. The entire CDR3 is CSVAGGGNEQFF.

In regard to this clone: The sequence runs out 3 residues before the end of the CDR3; the remainder is reconstructed from the germline J gene. The chain is built from TRBV5-1 and TRBJ1-6, with 8 positions matching TRBD1. From germline, CDR1 is SGHRS and CDR2 YFSETQ. The CDR3 spans 15 residues. V lost 7 bases and J lost 7; bases outside the gene matches: 10. The CDR3 sequence is CASSRWTGNNSPLHF. The part of the CDR3 DNA that was read is TGCGCCAGCTCCCGCTGGACAGGGAACAATTCACCC.

As concerns this clone: The read gets to within 3 residues of the CDR3 end, and the germline J gene fills in the rest. The rearrangement uses TRBV29-1 and TRBJ1-1; 7 nucleotides match TRBD1. The J segment lost 6 bases and the V segment lost 6 bases, leaving 7 bases of the junction unmatched. The CDR3 sequence is 12 residues long. In germline, CDR1 is SQVTM, CDR2 ANQGSEA. The CDR3 reads CSVRQGRAEAFF. The covered CDR3 bases are TGCAGCGTGCGACAGGGTCGGGCTGAA.

A note on this clone: The read ends 3 residues shy of where the CDR3 ends; the end is completed using the germline J gene. V is TRBV2 and J is TRBJ2-3; 7 bases are a match to TRBD1. CDR3 length: 13 amino acids. Per germline, CDR1 SNHLY and CDR2 FYNNEI. Here the CDR3 reads CASSRDSNQPQYF. Incomplete CDR3 DNA: TGTGCCAGCAGCCGGGACAGCAATCAGCCG.

As regards this clone: The sequenced fragment ends 3 residues before the CDR3 boundary, so the rest is inferred from the germline J gene. The V and J genes are TRBV11-2 and TRBJ2-7; no clear D. The CDR3 has 14 amino acids. Per the germline V gene, CDR1 is SGHAT and CDR2 is FQNNGV. The V and J ends lost 5 bases and 6 bases respectively, with 17 bases between them. The CDR3 loop reads CASSPSGRSPEQYF. The CDR3 bases that were read are TGTGCCAGCAGCCCGAGTGGCAGGTCGCCCGAG.

Worth noting for this clone: With the read ending 3 residues before the CDR3 end, the germline J gene is used to fill in that end. V gene TRBV2 combines with J gene TRBJ2-5, with 9 nucleotides matching TRBD1. The CDR3 is 15 residues long. In germline, CDR1 is SNHLY, CDR2 FYNNEI. Germline trimming cut 6 bases from V and 2 bases from J; bases unmatched to any gene: 7. The CDR3 bases that were read are TGTGCCAGCAGGAGACAGGGGGGTAGGCAAGAGACC. Translated: CASRRQGGRQET. The whole CDR3 protein is CASRRQGGRQETQYF.

Worth noting for this clone: The sequenced fragment ends 3 residues before the CDR3 boundary, so the rest is inferred from the germline J gene. The chain links TRBV2 to TRBJ2-5; D is possibly TRBD1 (6 bases). Trimming pared 4 bases from V and 5 bases from J, leaving 11 bases between. Per the germline V gene, CDR1 is SNHLY and CDR2 is FYNNEI. There are 13 residues in the CDR3. The DNA read from the CDR3 is TGTGCCAGCAGTGTTCTGGGGGCGGAGACC. Its protein product is CASSVLGAET. The full-length CDR3 reads as CASSVLGAETQYF. Complete variable domain (other parts from reference TRBV2 and TRBJ2-5): EPEVTQTPSHQVTQMGQEVILRCVPISNHLYFYWYRQILGQKVEFLVSFYNNEISEKSEIFDDQFSVERPDGSNFTLKIRSTKLEDSAMYFCASSVLGAETQYFGPGTRLLVL.

A remark on this clone: From the germline J gene comes the end of the CDR3, since the read stops 3 residues before it. This chain uses TRBV13 with TRBJ2-5, with TRBD2 matching 10 bases. Germline V gene data show CDR1 as PRHDT and CDR2 as FYEKMQ (reference sequence). The CDR3 has 15 residues. Trimming took 0 bases from V and 4 from J; bases not matched to a gene: 2. Incomplete CDR3 DNA: TGTGCCAGCAGCTTAGGGACTAGCGGGTTAGAGACC. This codes for CASSLGTSGLET. The full CDR3 protein is CASSLGTSGLETQYF.

Comments on this clone: The read terminates 3 residues before the CDR3 end, so the remaining end is supplied by the germline J gene. The gene calls are TRBV11-3 and TRBJ2-3; a possible D gene is TRBD1 (7 bases). V was shortened by 1 base and J by 5 bases, with 13 bases between the two germline ends. The germline CDR1 and CDR2 sequences are SGHNT and YENEEA. This CDR3 region has 15 residues. CDR3 DNA (partial): TGTGCCAGCAGCTTAGGACGACAGGGAGGAGATACG. As protein: CASSLGRQGGDT. The complete CDR3 protein is CASSLGRQGGDTQYF.

Concerning this clone: Read data end 3 residues before the CDR3 end; the end is taken from the germline J gene. This chain uses TRBV7-3 with TRBJ2-7; possibly TRBD1 for D (5 bases). CDR1 is SGHTA, CDR2 FQGTGA, per germline. The CDR3 is 14 amino acids. Trimming took 8 bases from V and 3 from J, leaving 17 bases between them. CDR3 protein: CASSDSFHYYEQYF. Partial CDR3 DNA: TGTGCCAGCTCCGACAGTTTCCACTACTACGAG.

Concerning this clone itself: Read coverage stops 3 residues before the CDR3 terminus; the germline J gene supplies the remainder. The chain couples TRBV6-1 to TRBJ2-2; the D gene is possibly TRBD1 (5 bases). Germline CDR1 and CDR2: MNHNS and SASEGT. This CDR3 is built from 15 residues. Here the CDR3 reads CASSAVRQGGEKLFF. The sequenced part of the CDR3 DNA is TGTGCCAGCAGTGCGGTAAGGCAGGGTGGTGAAAAG.

A word on this clone: The sequenced fragment ends 3 residues before the CDR3 boundary, so the rest is inferred from the germline J gene. This rearrangement joins TRBV7-7 to TRBJ2-7; 7 nucleotides line up with TRBD2. Unmatched junction bases numbered 6, after V lost 1 base and J lost 3 bases. Germline CDR1 and CDR2: SSHAT and FNYEAQ (reference sequence). The CDR3 contains 15 residues. CDR3 amino acids: CASSLESGNSYEQYF. CDR3 DNA, as far as it was read: TGTGCCAGCAGCTTAGAGAGCGGGAATAGCTACGAG.

Of note for this clone: The read is 3 residues too short to cover the CDR3 end, so that end is filled in from the germline J gene. The chain recombines TRBV14 with TRBJ1-1; 7 nucleotides agree with TRBD1. Unmatched junction bases numbered 8, after V lost 8 bases and J lost 5 bases. The CDR3 length is 13 residues. CDR1 and CDR2 from the germline V gene are SGHDN and FVKESK. The CDR3 protein is CASARDRGTEAFF. Incomplete CDR3 DNA: TGTGCCAGCGCGAGGGACAGAGGGACTGAA.

As regards this clone: The DNA ends 3 residues before the CDR3 does, and the rest of the CDR3 is filled in from the germline J gene. This chain connects TRBV2 to TRBJ2-3; 7 bases match TRBD1. Germline CDR1 and CDR2: SNHLY and FYNNEI. CDR3 length: 12 residues. CDR3 loop: CASNAGGQPQYF. CDR3 DNA (partial): TGTGCCAGCAATGCAGGGGGTCAGCCG.

Note on this clone: The CDR3 extends 3 residues past the end of the read, so its final part is completed from the germline J gene. The chain is built from TRBV11-2 and TRBJ2-5; no firm D call. The V gene's germline CDR1 is SGHAT and CDR2 FQNNGV. With 5 bases removed from V and 2 bases from J, the gap between germline ends came to 3 bases. This CDR3 is built from 11 residues. CDR3 loop: CASSLQETQYF. CDR3 DNA, as far as it was read: TGTGCCAGCAGCCTTCAAGAGACC.

CDR3 DNA (partial): TGCAGTGCCATATACCGGGGCCTTCAGGGGAGGAATGAG. It yields the protein CSAIYRGLQGRNE. The whole CDR3 sequence reads CSAIYRGLQGRNEQFF. The chain joins TRBV20-1 to TRBJ2-1; possibly TRBD1 or TRBD2 for D (6 bases each). The read ends 3 residues early relative to the CDR3; the germline J gene fills the gap. The CDR3 extends over 16 amino acids. V lost 6 bases, J lost 7 bases, and 25 bases lay in between. Germline V gene data show CDR1 as DFQATT and CDR2 as SNEGSKA (reference sequence).

With respect to this clone: The read gets to within 3 residues of the CDR3 end, and the germline J gene fills in the rest. Other DNA sequences in this sample translate to the same CDR3. This chain uses TRBV5-1 with TRBJ1-3; 8 positions agree with TRBD1. Germline assignment: CDR1 SGHRS and CDR2 YFSETQ. This CDR3 region has 14 residues. The junction had 2 bases not matched to a gene; V was cut back by 4 bases and J by 2 bases. CDR3 loop: CASSTTGAGNTIYF. The sequenced CDR3 bases are TGCGCCAGCAGCACGACAGGGGCTGGAAACACC. Variable domain in full (rest from reference TRBV5-1 and TRBJ1-3): KAGVTQTPRYLIKTRGQQVTLSCSPISGHRSVSWYQQTPGQGLQFLFEYFSETQRNKGNFPGRFSGRQFSNSRSEMNVSTLELGDSALYLCASSTTGAGNTIYFGEGSWLTVV.

For this clone: The read ends 3 residues before the CDR3 terminus; that terminus is restored from the germline J gene. The rearrangement uses TRBV19 and TRBJ1-2; D is ambiguous. The germline CDR1 and CDR2 sequences are LNHDA and SQIVND (reference sequence). The CDR3 loop spans 15 amino acids. CDR3 DNA, as far as it was read: TGTGCCAGTAGTATCGCCCTAGCGGGAGGAGATACC. This sequence encodes CASSIALAGGDT. The complete CDR3 reads CASSIALAGGDTYTF.

On this clone itself: From the germline J gene comes the end of the CDR3, since the read stops 3 residues before it. The gene calls are TRBV6-1 and TRBJ1-5; a possible D gene is TRBD1 (6 bases). V was pared by 1 base and J by 7 bases, with 11 bases between. The CDR3 spans 14 residues. Germline CDR1 is MNHNS and CDR2 is SASEGT. CDR3 DNA, as far as it was read: TGTGCCAGCAGTGAAGAGTTCAGGGGCCAGCCC. Its protein product is CASSEEFRGQP. The complete CDR3 protein is CASSEEFRGQPQHF.

Notes on this clone: The CDR3 end lies 3 residues beyond the end of the read and is filled in from the germline J gene. The J gene is TRBJ2-3, the V gene TRBV7-6, with TRBD2 matching over 11 bases. This CDR3 region has 15 residues. Germline V gene sequence: CDR1 SGHVS, CDR2 FNYEAQ. The V and J ends lost 6 bases and 2 bases, in that order; junction bases with no gene match: 4. CDR3 sequence reads: CASSSSGGPTDTQYF. The part of the CDR3 DNA that was read is TGTGCCAGCAGTTCTAGCGGGGGGCCCACAGATACG.

Incomplete CDR3 DNA: TGCGCCAGCAGTCACAGGGGTGGCGGGGAG. Protein sequence: CASSHRGGGE. The CDR3 in its entirety is CASSHRGGGELFF. The chain employs TRBV10-1 and TRBJ2-2; TRBD1 agrees at 7 bases. Read data end 3 residues before the CDR3 end; the end is taken from the germline J gene. With 5 bases clipped from V and 7 bases from J, the junction kept 4 bases outside the gene matches. Germline CDR1 is WNHNN and CDR2 is SYGVQD (reference sequence). This CDR3 has 13 residues.

For this clone: Germline and junction disagree at one end, which may indicate a read error. Sequencing ends 3 residues short of the CDR3 end; the germline J gene provides the rest. This sample includes further DNA sequences coding for the same CDR3. This rearrangement joins TRBV18 to TRBJ1-3, with 10 bases fitting TRBD1. The CDR3 has 16 residues. From germline, CDR1 is KGHSH and CDR2 LQKENI. CDR3 amino acids: CASSPPGTGAGNTIYF. Partial CDR3 DNA: TGTGCCAGCTCACCACCCGGGACAGGGGCTGGAAACACA.

As regards this clone: The read terminates 3 residues before the CDR3 end, so the remaining end is supplied by the germline J gene. The V call is TRBV4-1, the J call TRBJ1-2, with D possibly matching TRBD1 (6 bases). Trimming shortened V by 4 bases and J by 3 bases, and 15 bases separated the two germline ends. This CDR3 comprises 15 residues. The germline V gene encodes CDR1 MGHRA and CDR2 YSYEKL. The CDR3 here is CASSRLQGQDYGYTF. Partial CDR3 DNA: TGCGCCAGCAGCCGACTACAGGGCCAAGACTATGGC.

Details on this clone: The DNA ends 3 residues before the CDR3 does, and the rest of the CDR3 is filled in from the germline J gene. The chain employs TRBV19 and TRBJ1-5; 9 bases are a match to TRBD1. J was trimmed by 7 bases and V by 4 bases; bases with no gene match: 5. The CDR3 totals 14 residues. Germline CDR1 reads LNHDA; CDR2 reads SQIVND (reference sequence). The CDR3 is CASSTTGGKQPQHF. CDR3 bases read: TGTGCCAGTAGTACGACAGGGGGGAAGCAGCCC.

To note about this clone: The CDR3 is cut off 3 residues early in the read; its end comes from the germline J gene. The chain has TRBV7-2 and TRBJ2-4; TRBD1 is a possible D gene (6 bases). The germline V gene has CDR1 SGHTA and CDR2 FQGNSA. There are 14 residues in the CDR3. This CDR3 reads CASSPWTDEAGQYF. Partial CDR3 DNA: TGTGCCAGCAGCCCCTGGACAGATGAGGCCGGT.

As for this clone: The CDR3 end lies 3 residues beyond the end of the read and is filled in from the germline J gene. The chain links TRBV20-1 to TRBJ2-3; 7 bases map to TRBD2. Losses at the gene ends were 3 bases for V and 2 bases for J; bases not matched to a gene: 8. The CDR3 has 15 residues. Germline loops: CDR1 DFQATT, CDR2 SNEGSKA (reference sequence). The CDR3 region is CSASDRGDLTDTQYF. The sequenced CDR3 bases are TGCAGTGCTAGTGATCGGGGGGACCTCACAGATACG.

As regards this clone: With the read ending 3 residues before the CDR3 end, the germline J gene is used to fill in that end. The chain joins TRBV4-2 to TRBJ2-3; tentatively, D is TRBD2 (5 bases). The CDR3 is made up of 16 amino acids. Trimming cost V 0 bases and J 8 bases, with 18 bases left between them. Germline V lookup: CDR1 LGHNA, CDR2 YNFKEQ. The sequenced CDR3 bases are TGTGCCAGCAGCCAAGATCTTCAGGCCTTCGGACTTACG. This gives the protein CASSQDLQAFGLT. The whole CDR3 protein is CASSQDLQAFGLTQYF.

Notes on this clone: The read comes to an end 3 residues before the CDR3 does, leaving the germline J gene to fill in the end. The same CDR3 arises from other DNA sequences in this sample as well. The chain joins TRBV7-2 to TRBJ2-7; possible D gene TRBD1, 5 bases. Trimming stripped 3 bases from V and 2 bases from J, with 11 bases between. Germline V gene data show CDR1 as SGHTA and CDR2 as FQGNSA. The CDR3 has 14 amino acids. The sequenced part of the CDR3 DNA is TGTGCCAGCAGCTTCGGTCAGGGCCCCTACGAG. As protein: CASSFGQGPYE. The CDR3 in full is CASSFGQGPYEQYF.